Sequencing of this T cell receptor (beta chain) was carried out in a study of CD8 T cells in ankylosing spondylitis. Germline assignment: CDR1 MDHEN and CDR2 SYDVKM. This CDR3 is built from 15 residues. General study results and limits: What seemed typical of ankylosing spondylitis blood was a TCR beta motif built from several highly homologous variants.

This clonotype has a count of ten or more. Its antigen remains unidentified. At one of its ends the junction is not consistent with the germline gene, which may arise from a read error. Preparation of TCR beta libraries was done by quantitative 5'-RACE with molecular barcodes. TCRdb recomputed calls from the 5' RACE reads with MiXCR, one row per CDR3 protein. The sample lists 450,000 to 550,000 distinct CDR3 sequences; approximately 5.3% were seen once. Sequences were obtained from blood, either unsorted or a sorted T cell fraction (not recorded which). The sequence was obtained from a male donor with ankylosing spondylitis. The chain joins TRBV28 to TRBJ2-6; D perhaps matches TRBD1 (5 bases). CDR3 nucleotide sequence: TGTGCCAGCAGCTTATCAGGGTCTGGGGCCAACGTCCTGACTTTC. Translating gives CASSLSGSGANVLTF.